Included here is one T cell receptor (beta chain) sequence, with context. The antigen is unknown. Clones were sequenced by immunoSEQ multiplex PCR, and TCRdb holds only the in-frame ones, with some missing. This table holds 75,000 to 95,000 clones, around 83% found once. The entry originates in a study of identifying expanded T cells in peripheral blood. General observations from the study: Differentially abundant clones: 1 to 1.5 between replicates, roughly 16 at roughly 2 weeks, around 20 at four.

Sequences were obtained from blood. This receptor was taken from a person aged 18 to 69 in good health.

The chain's CDR3 is CASSLAGTGSYEQYF. The DNA of the CDR3 is TGTGCCAGCAGCTTAGCCGGGACAGGCAGCTACGAGCAGTACTTC. The chain uses TRBV7-2 and TRBJ2-7; 8 positions match TRBD1. Trimming took 0 bases from V and 3 from J; bases not matched to a gene: 4. CDR1 is SGHTA and CDR2 is FQGNSA in the germline V gene. The CDR3 has 15 residues.